The rows below give T cell receptor beta chains drawn from one sample of a study of control samples from healthy donors and cancer patients. Sequencing used immunoSEQ multiplex PCR; TCRdb keeps in-frame clones, though not all of them. This table has about 59,000 clones, more than 90% appearing once. Sample: PBMCs. These receptors all come from a man between 35 and 55 years old with colorectal cancer. The CDR3 runs from the conserved cysteine through the conserved F or W. A D gene is named only where the DNA matches it firmly. Only some rows state a clone size, as once, few, many or a class for expanded clones.

V	size	J	D	DNA	CDR3
TRBV11-2	.	TRBJ2-5	.	TGTGCCAGCAGCCCGGCCCTCTTAGAGACCCAGTACTTC	CASSPALLETQYF
TRBV27	few	TRBJ2-3	.	TGTGCCAGCAGTTCCAGGGTGAGCACAGATACGCAGTATTTT	CASSSRVSTDTQYF
TRBV9	.	TRBJ2-2	TRBD1	TGTGCCAGCAGCGTAGGTCGACAGGGGTACACCGGGGAGCTGTTTTTT	CASSVGRQGYTGELFF
TRBV29-1	.	TRBJ2-4	.	TGCAGCGTTGATGAGGGAAACATTCAGTACTTC	CSVDEGNIQYF
TRBV5-4	.	TRBJ2-5	TRBD1	TGTGCCAGCACACAGGGGATAGAAGAGACCCAGTACTTC	CASTQGIEETQYF
TRBV14	.	TRBJ2-5	.	TGTGCCAGCAGCAGGCGCACGGGGTTCCAAGAGACCCAGTACTTC	CASSRRTGFQETQYF
TRBV11-3	.	TRBJ1-1	TRBD1	TGTGCCAGCAGCTTAGTGAGGGGACAGAGAAACACTGAAGCTTTCTTT	CASSLVRGQRNTEAFF
TRBV6-5	.	TRBJ1-5	.	TGTGCCAGCATTGGGACGGCCCGTGAGCCCCAGCATTTT	CASIGTAREPQHF
TRBV4-2	.	TRBJ2-7	.	TGTGCCAGCAGCCCGTCGGACGTGGACGAGCAGTACTTC	CASSPSDVDEQYF
TRBV7-2	.	TRBJ1-1	.	TGTGCCAGCAGCCTCGACAGGTGGACTGAAGCTTTCTTT	CASSLDRWTEAFF
TRBV29-1	.	TRBJ1-1	TRBD1	TGCAGCGTTGGGTTGCAGGGGGGGAACACTGAAGCTTTCTTT	CSVGLQGGNTEAFF
TRBV19	.	TRBJ2-6	.	TGTGCCAGTAGGAACAGGGCCTCTGGGGCCAACGTCCTGACTTTC	CASRNRASGANVLTF
TRBV5-1	.	TRBJ1-1	.	TGCGCCAGCAGCTTCTCAGAGGGCGCGGGCACTGAAGCTTTCTTT	CASSFSEGAGTEAFF
TRBV4-1	.	TRBJ2-7	TRBD2	TGCGCCAGCAGCCGGACTTTGGGAGGGAACTACGAGCAGTACTTC	CASSRTLGGNYEQYF
TRBV19	.	TRBJ2-1	TRBD2	TGTGCCAGTAGTATAGACATGGGCGGGGGGATTAGCTCCTACAATGAGCAGTTCTTC	CASSIDMGGGISSYNEQFF
TRBV5-4	.	TRBJ2-3	TRBD2	TGTGCCAGCTCTGTAGCGGGGGCGTCTCGCGCGGATACGCAGTATTTT	CASSVAGASRADTQYF
TRBV5-5	.	TRBJ2-2	TRBD1	TGTGCCAGCAGCCAACGACAGGGCCGTGCCACCGGGGAGCTGTTTTTT	CASSQRQGRATGELFF
TRBV19	.	TRBJ2-3	.	TGTGCCAGTAGCAAACCTAGGACCACAGATACGCAGTATTTT	CASSKPRTTDTQYF
TRBV7-3	.	TRBJ2-5	TRBD1	TGTGCCAGCAGCCCGAACGGACAGGTTCAAGAGACCCAGTACTTC	CASSPNGQVQETQYF
TRBV11-2	.	TRBJ2-5	TRBD2	TGTGCCAGCAGCACCGGGACTAGCGGGCTACAAGAGACCCAGTACTTC	CASSTGTSGLQETQYF
TRBV11-3	.	TRBJ1-2	.	TGTGCCAGCGGGGCAGGCTATGGCTACACCTTC	CASGAGYGYTF
TRBV24-1	.	TRBJ1-1	.	TGTGCCACCAGTGATGCCTCTTTTCGATCGGGGTGCGTTTTT	CATSDASFRSGCVF